The next 26 T cell receptor beta chains were all read from a single sample in a study of cytomegalovirus exposure and HLA in healthy donors. The PCR contained 60 Vbeta and 13 Jbeta primers. This table comes from immunoSEQ multiplex PCR, and its TCRdb copy is limited to in-frame clones, with some not included. Altogether 250,000 or so clones are present, over 90% being singletons, with the ten largest covering less than 2%. The sequenced material came from PBMCs. The receptors come from a girl under 10 years old in good health and CMV-seronegative.

The chain uses TRBV7-6 and TRBJ2-1; TRBD1 might be the D (6 bases). The V gene lost 1 base and the J gene lost 1 base, with 8 bases spanning the gap. This CDR3 spans 15 amino acids. The V gene's germline CDR1 is SGHVS and CDR2 FNYEAQ. This CDR3 reads CASSLGRGSYNEQFF. The CDR3 DNA reads as TGTGCCAGCAGCTTAGGAAGGGGGTCCTACAATGAGCAGTTCTTC. Full variable domain (rest looked up from reference TRBV7-6 and TRBJ2-1): GAGVSQSPRYKVTKRGQDVALRCDPISGHVSLYWYRQALGQGPEFLTYFNYEAQQDKSGLPNDRFSAERPEGSISTLTIQRTEQRDSAMYRCASSLGRGSYNEQFFGPGTRLTVL.

This chain connects TRBV5-1 to TRBJ2-2; D is possibly TRBD2 (5 bases). Germline V gene lookup returns CDR1 SGHRS and CDR2 YFSETQ. V dropped 1 base and J dropped 6 bases, with 7 bases sitting between them. The CDR3 spans 13 residues. CDR3 sequence reads: CASSLSGAGELFF. As DNA, the CDR3 is TGCGCCAGCAGCTTGAGCGGAGCCGGGGAGCTGTTTTTT.

The chain carries TRBV28 and TRBJ1-2, with D hard to call. V gave up 9 bases and J gave up 1 base, with 6 bases separating them. This CDR3 is built from 11 residues. Germline CDR1 reads MDHEN; CDR2 reads SYDVKM. The CDR3 region is CASTDNYGYTF. The CDR3 DNA reads TGTGCCAGTACAGATAACTATGGCTACACCTTC.

Of note for this clone: Other DNA sequences in this sample translate to the same CDR3. The V and J genes are TRBV7-9 and TRBJ1-4, with 9 bases identical to TRBD1. With 5 bases clipped from V and 7 bases from J, the junction kept 5 bases outside the gene matches. The CDR3 has 14 residues. CDR1 is SEHNR and CDR2 is FQNEAQ in the germline V gene (reference sequence). The CDR3 region is CASSLGQGSEKLFF. The CDR3 region has the DNA TGTGCCAGCAGCCTAGGACAGGGGAGTGAAAAACTGTTTTTT.

This chain links TRBV2 with TRBJ1-6; the match to TRBD1 covers 8 bases. After removal of 7 bases from V and 0 bases from J, the junction contained 8 bases not matched to a gene. The CDR3 runs to 17 residues. Per the germline V gene, CDR1 is SNHLY and CDR2 is FYNNEI. CDR3 DNA: TGTGCCAGCACCGAAAGGACAGGGAGCTCCTATAATTCACCCCTCCACTTT. The encoded protein is CASTERTGSSYNSPLHF.

The CDR3 DNA sequence: TGCGCCAGCAGTGAATATCCGGGACAGGGAGAGACCCAGTACTTC. As protein: CASSEYPGQGETQYF. The rearrangement links TRBV5-1 to TRBJ2-5; TRBD1 matches 9 bases. Germline V CDR1 and CDR2: SGHRS, YFSETQ. CDR3 length: 15 amino acids. The ends lost 5 bases at V and 4 bases at J; junction bases unmatched: 9.

V and J are TRBV6-6 and TRBJ1-4; no reliable D call. The germline V and J ends were trimmed by 2 bases and 6 bases, with 10 bases remaining between them. The CDR3 has 14 residues. Germline V gives CDR1 MNHNY, CDR2 SVGAGI (reference sequence). Here the CDR3 reads CASSYSGLYEKLFF. CDR3 in DNA: TGTGCCAGCAGTTACAGCGGCCTATATGAAAAACTGTTTTTT.

The V call is TRBV7-2, the J call TRBJ2-3; 8 bases line up with TRBD2. V was clipped by 5 bases and J by 2 bases; unmatched bases: 9. The length of the CDR3 is 16 residues. Germline CDR1 reads SGHTA; CDR2 reads FQGNSA. Written as DNA, the CDR3 is TGTGCCAGCAGCCGCACTAGCGGAAGACCCACAGATACGCAGTATTTT. It translates to CASSRTSGRPTDTQYF.

This sequence joins TRBV23-1 and TRBJ2-7, with 8 bases matching TRBD2. Being an ORF, TRBV23-1 has a function that is uncertain. This CDR3 is built from 17 residues. V trimming: 0 bases; J trimming: 0 bases; junction bases outside the gene matches: 7. CDR3 in DNA: TGCGCCAGCAGTCAATCCCCGGGAGGGCCAATCTCCTACGAGCAGTACTTC. Translating gives CASSQSPGGPISYEQYF.

The rearrangement uses TRBV7-6 and TRBJ2-3; no reliable D call. V dropped 2 bases and J dropped 8 bases, with 11 bases sitting between them. Germline values: CDR1 SGHVS, CDR2 FNYEAQ. This CDR3 comprises 13 residues. This CDR3 is CASSLYPQSTQYF. DNA of the CDR3: TGTGCCAGCAGCTTATACCCGCAGTCTACGCAGTATTTT.

V gene TRBV12-5 combines with J gene TRBJ2-2, with TRBD2 matching over 9 bases. Per germline, CDR1 LGHNT and CDR2 FRNRAP. Trimming at V came to 8 bases and at J to 1 base, leaving 8 bases not matched to a gene. The CDR3 spans 16 residues. The CDR3 nucleotides read TGTGCTAGTTGGGGACTAGCAACATGGAACACCGGGGAGCTGTTTTTT. Translation gives CASWGLATWNTGELFF.

The CDR3 sequence is CASSDLGLYTEAFF. The CDR3 DNA follows: TGTGCCAGCAGTGATCTTGGACTATATACTGAAGCTTTCTTT. The V gene is TRBV6-1, the J gene TRBJ1-1; no reliable D call. CDR3 length: 14 residues. V was trimmed by 3 bases and J by 5 bases, leaving 13 bases between them. The germline gives CDR1 MNHNS, CDR2 SASEGT.

V is TRBV29-1 and J is TRBJ2-3, with 7 positions matching TRBD2. Germline CDR1 reads SQVTM; CDR2 reads ANQGSEA. The CDR3 has 15 residues. V lost 1 base, J lost 4 bases, and 8 bases stayed unmatched. The CDR3: CSVEVTSKFADTQYF. The CDR3 region has the DNA TGCAGCGTTGAAGTGACTAGCAAGTTCGCAGATACGCAGTATTTT.

CDR3 DNA sequence: TGTGCCTGGAGTAAAGGACGCGGACACTCTGGAAACACCATATATTTT. Protein sequence: CAWSKGRGHSGNTIYF. The chain employs TRBV30 and TRBJ1-3; possibly TRBD1 for D (5 bases). Germline loops: CDR1 GTSNPN, CDR2 SVGIG (reference sequence). The length of the CDR3 is 16 residues. The V gene lost 2 bases and the J gene lost 0 bases, with 14 bases spanning the gap.

V gene TRBV7-9 combines with J gene TRBJ2-1; the D gene is possibly TRBD2 (6 bases). The CDR3 loop spans 15 amino acids. Germline V CDR1 and CDR2: SEHNR, FQNEAQ (reference sequence). V was trimmed by 1 base and J by 7 bases, leaving 14 bases between them. The CDR3 coding sequence is TGTGCCAGCAGCTTAGAGGGACTCTCGCAGAATGAGCAGTTCTTC. As protein: CASSLEGLSQNEQFF.

The CDR3 loop is CASSLGTGGAYGYTF. Here the CDR3 DNA reads TGTGCCAGCAGTTTAGGGACAGGGGGAGCCTATGGCTACACCTTC. The chain joins TRBV27 to TRBJ1-2; 11 nucleotides agree with TRBD1. The V gene's germline CDR1 is MNHEY and CDR2 SMNVEV (reference sequence). V lost 2 bases, J lost 4 bases, and 3 bases stayed unmatched. This CDR3 has 15 residues.

The rearrangement uses TRBV6-5 and TRBJ1-5; unclear D gene. The CDR3 length is 13 residues. Between the trimmed V and J ends, which lost 3 bases and 6 bases, there was a span of 9 bases. Germline V CDR1 and CDR2: MNHEY, SVGAGI. DNA of the CDR3: TGTGCCAGCAGTTATGCGTTTCGTCAGCCCCAGCATTTT. Encoded protein: CASSYAFRQPQHF.

V gene TRBV9 combines with J gene TRBJ1-2, with D unclear. The CDR3 consists of 14 residues. The germline V gene has CDR1 SGDLS and CDR2 YYNGEE. The germline V and J ends were trimmed by 4 bases and 2 bases, with 12 bases remaining between them. The CDR3 bases are TGTGCCAGCAGCCCGGTTACAGCCAACTATGGCTACACCTTC. Protein product: CASSPVTANYGYTF.

The chain uses TRBV6-4 and TRBJ1-5; the match to TRBD1 covers 7 bases. The CDR3 consists of 18 residues. Unmatched junction bases numbered 11, after V lost 3 bases and J lost 0 bases. From germline, CDR1 is MRHNA and CDR2 SNTAGT. CDR3 DNA sequence: TGTGCCAGCAGTGAGATCCCCCGGGACAGATATAGCAATCAGCCCCAGCATTTT. This codes for CASSEIPRDRYSNQPQHF.

This chain joins TRBV9 and TRBJ2-3; 8 bases agree with TRBD2. The CDR3 is made up of 17 amino acids. CDR1 and CDR2 (germline): SGDLS, YYNGEE. Losses at the gene ends were 0 bases for V and 0 bases for J; bases not matched to a gene: 6. CDR3 DNA: TGTGCCAGCAGCGTAGCTACGGCGGGGGGTAGCACAGATACGCAGTATTTT. It specifies CASSVATAGGSTDTQYF.

The chain joins TRBV13 to TRBJ1-4, with TRBD1 matching over 10 bases. V shed 5 bases, J shed 3 bases, and the junction held 3 bases outside the gene matches. The CDR3 runs 15 residues. Germline CDR1 is PRHDT and CDR2 is FYEKMQ (reference sequence). CDR3 sequence reads: CASSTGTGANEKLFF. Here the CDR3 DNA reads TGTGCCAGCAGCACGGGGACAGGGGCTAATGAAAAACTGTTTTTT.

The chain couples TRBV30 to TRBJ2-7, with D possibly matching TRBD2 (6 bases). The germline V gene has CDR1 GTSNPN and CDR2 SVGIG (reference sequence). The CDR3 runs to 11 residues. The V end was cut by 5 bases, the J end by 7 bases, with 12 bases between. Here the CDR3 DNA reads TGTGCCTGGGTAACTGGGGGGGAGCAGTACTTC. Translated: CAWVTGGEQYF.

CDR3 in amino acids: CASSPGTGVGEQYF. DNA of the CDR3: TGTGCCAGTAGTCCTGGGACAGGGGTGGGCGAGCAGTACTTC. This sequence joins TRBV19 and TRBJ2-7, with 10 bases fitting TRBD1. V lost 5 bases, J lost 6 bases, and 7 bases stayed unmatched. This CDR3 comprises 14 residues. Germline values: CDR1 LNHDA, CDR2 SQIVND (reference sequence).

CDR3 residues: CASSFGTSGSWNEQFF. CDR3 nucleotide sequence: TGTGCCAGCAGCTTTGGGACTAGCGGGAGTTGGAATGAGCAGTTCTTC. The rearrangement joins TRBV7-9 to TRBJ2-1; TRBD2 matches at 14 bases. The trim removed 3 bases at V and 7 bases at J, leaving 5 bases unmatched. CDR1 SEHNR and CDR2 FQNEAQ come from the germline V gene (reference sequence). The CDR3 is 16 residues long.

The chain recombines TRBV6-1 with TRBJ1-5; D gene unclear. The CDR3 length is 15 residues. From germline, CDR1 is MNHNS and CDR2 SASEGT. V lost 2 bases and J lost 0, with 8 bases in between. The CDR3: CASSELFYSNQPQHF. DNA for the CDR3: TGTGCCAGCAGTGAACTTTTTTATAGCAATCAGCCCCAGCATTTT.

The genes are TRBV18 and TRBJ2-7, with D possibly matching TRBD1 (6 bases). V gave up 1 base and J gave up 4 bases, with 17 bases separating them. Germline CDR1 and CDR2: KGHSH and LQKENI. This CDR3 spans 16 amino acids. The CDR3 bases are TGTGCCAGCTCACCACGCGACAGGAGCATACAGTACGAGCAGTACTTC. Residues: CASSPRDRSIQYEQYF. Drawing the rest from reference TRBV18 and TRBJ2-7, the complete variable domain is NAGVMQNPRHLVRRRGQEARLRCSPMKGHSHVYWYRQLPEEGLKFMVYLQKENIIDESGMPKERFSAEFPKEGPSILRIQQVVRGDSAAYFCASSPRDRSIQYEQYFGPGTRLTVT.